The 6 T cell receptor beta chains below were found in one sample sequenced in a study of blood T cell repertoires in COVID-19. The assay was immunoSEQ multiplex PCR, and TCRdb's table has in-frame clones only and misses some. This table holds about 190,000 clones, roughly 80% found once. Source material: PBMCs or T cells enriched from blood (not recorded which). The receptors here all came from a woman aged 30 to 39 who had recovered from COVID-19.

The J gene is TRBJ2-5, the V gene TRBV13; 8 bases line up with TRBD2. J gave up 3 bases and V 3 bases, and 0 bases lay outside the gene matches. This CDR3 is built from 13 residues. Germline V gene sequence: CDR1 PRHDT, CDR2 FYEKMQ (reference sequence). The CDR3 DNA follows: TGTGCCAGCAGCTTTAGCGGGAAAGAGACCCAGTACTTC. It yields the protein CASSFSGKETQYF.

DNA for the CDR3: TGTGCCGGAGCGGGGGCTCAGACCCAGTACTTC. This codes for CAGAGAQTQYF. The genes are TRBV18 and TRBJ2-5; TRBD2 matches at 8 bases. CDR1 and CDR2 (germline): KGHSH, LQKENI. V was clipped by 11 bases and J by 6 bases; unmatched bases: 5. The CDR3 spans 11 residues.

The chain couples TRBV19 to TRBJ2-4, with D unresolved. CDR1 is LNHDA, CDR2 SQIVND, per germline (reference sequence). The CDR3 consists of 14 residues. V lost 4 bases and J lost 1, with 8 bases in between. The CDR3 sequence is CASSTFVAKNIQYF. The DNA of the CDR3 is TGTGCCAGTAGTACCTTCGTTGCCAAAAACATTCAGTACTTC.

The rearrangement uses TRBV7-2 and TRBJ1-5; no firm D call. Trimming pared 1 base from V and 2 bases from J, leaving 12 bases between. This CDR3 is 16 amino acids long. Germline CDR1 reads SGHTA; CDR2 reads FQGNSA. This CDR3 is CASSLEVTRGNQPQHF. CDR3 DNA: TGTGCCAGCAGCTTAGAGGTCACGCGGGGCAATCAGCCCCAGCATTTT.

DNA for the CDR3: TGTGCCAGCAGCTTAGGGACAGCCAATTCACCCCTCCACTTT. As protein: CASSLGTANSPLHF. The chain combines TRBV11-3 with TRBJ1-6; perhaps TRBD1 as D (6 bases). The CDR3 loop spans 14 amino acids. V was cut by 1 base and J by 7 bases, with 8 bases left in between. Germline loops: CDR1 SGHNT, CDR2 YENEEA.

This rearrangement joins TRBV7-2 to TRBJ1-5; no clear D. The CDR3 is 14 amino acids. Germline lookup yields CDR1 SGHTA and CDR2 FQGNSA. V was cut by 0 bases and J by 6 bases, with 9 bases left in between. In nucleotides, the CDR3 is TGTGCCAGCAGCTTAGCCCCGGGAGGTCAGCCCCAGCATTTT. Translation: CASSLAPGGQPQHF.